The source of this T cell receptor beta chain is a study of human T cells and chemical hapten exposure. Turning to the study itself: All through the approximately 24-week study, the scalp of each patient received diphenylcyclopropenone doses weekly. Study findings and constraints: The formation of large CDR3 similarity clusters by expanded TCRs significantly exceeded that of controls.

This clonotype was observed a few times. The target antigen is unknown. Time point described: pre-sensitization, week 0. The treatment is: therapeutic diphenylcyclopropenone sensitization with weekly scalp DPC. Via MiXCR, TCRdb re-called the RACE reads, giving one row per CDR3 protein. The sample carries around 330,000 distinct CDR3 sequences, about 5% recorded once. The input for sequencing was whole blood, taken in connection with sensitization to the hapten diphenylcyclopropenone (DPC). The receptor comes from a woman under 30 with alopecia areata. Some clones in this sample may be carry-over from other donors' samples.

CDR3 amino acids: CASSANLGEKLFF. CDR3 coding DNA: TGTGCCAGCAGTGCAAACCTTGGGGAAAAACTGTTTTTT. This rearrangement joins TRBV6-4 to TRBJ1-4; D gene unclear. Germline V gene data show CDR1 as MRHNA and CDR2 as SNTAGT. The CDR3 totals 13 residues. The V and J ends lost 4 bases and 8 bases respectively, with 11 bases between them.